A selection of T cell receptor beta chains follows, all from one sample in a study of molecular identifiers for immune sequencing clone quantification. Via MiXCR, TCRdb re-called the PCR reads, giving one row per CDR3 protein. The sample yields more than 450,000 distinct CDR3 sequences, roughly 25% seen once. Material: naive CD8+ T cells from blood, with Jurkat cell RNA spiked in. The receptors here all came from a human donor in good health. Some libraries in this study had Jurkat cell RNA spiked in. Each CDR3 is given with its conserved first and last residue. The D gene is left open where the match is weak.

TRBJ2-7 | NA | TRBV5-6 | CASSLGTDSYEQYF
TRBJ2-7 | NA | TRBV7-2 | CASSYRTANYEQYF
TRBJ2-7 | NA | TRBV6-2/TRBV6-3 | CASSYSLGIGREQYF
TRBJ2-7 | NA | TRBV2 | CASRGQPHEQYF
TRBJ1-6 | NA | TRBV27 | CASSFQDMALHF
TRBJ1-4 | NA | TRBV7-9 | CASSPAAGGVYEKLFF
TRBJ2-1 | NA | TRBV5-4 | CASSLGINEQFF
TRBJ2-7 | TRBD1 | TRBV12-3/TRBV12-4 | CASSPQGDPFYEQYF
TRBJ2-1 | NA | TRBV5-6 | CASNPSLINEQFF
TRBJ2-7 | NA | TRBV27 | CASHPTGADSYEQYF
TRBJ1-4 | NA | TRBV5-4 | CASSLRGDDEKLFF
TRBJ2-7 | TRBD1 | TRBV14 | CASSQWTGPSYEQYF
TRBJ1-5 | NA | TRBV19 | CASNLGGRSNQPQHF
TRBJ2-2 | NA | TRBV6-5 | CASSYGPNTGELFF
TRBJ2-3 | NA | TRBV27 | CASSFETDTQYF
TRBJ2-1 | TRBD2 | TRBV29-1 | CSVEWRGGRLSTYNEQLF
TRBJ2-7 | NA | TRBV9 | CASSGVSHEQYF
TRBJ2-1 | TRBD2 | TRBV5-6 | CASSLAGGPPNEQFF
TRBJ1-3 | NA | TRBV7-8 | CASSLVGGGSGNTIYF
TRBJ2-7 | NA | TRBV28 | CASSPRTESSYEQYF
TRBJ2-7 | NA | TRBV7-9 | CASSPRGAATSYEQYF
TRBJ2-2 | NA | TRBV29-1 | CSVRGAFTGELFF
TRBJ2-1 | NA | TRBV30 | CAWSEINNSGQFF
TRBJ1-1 | TRBD1 | TRBV20-1 | CSALTGVGTEAFF
TRBJ2-5 | TRBD2 | TRBV29-1 | CSVVFTSAYQETQYF
TRBJ2-7 | NA | TRBV5-1 | CASSRTPGKSTFHEQYF
TRBJ2-7 | NA | TRBV6-2/TRBV6-3 | CASSYAFGYEQYF
TRBJ2-7 | TRBD2 | TRBV29-1 | CSARPGLSPYEQYF
TRBJ2-5 | NA | TRBV6-2/TRBV6-3 | CASSYNTQLIPQYF
TRBJ2-1 | NA | TRBV11-2 | CASSLLLDEQFF
TRBJ2-7 | NA | TRBV5-5 | CASSLGRDFSYEQYF
TRBJ2-1 | TRBD1 | TRBV4-1 | CASSQGDRGEYNEQFF
TRBJ2-7 | NA | TRBV5-4 | CASSPSPGTYEQYF
TRBJ2-5 | TRBD2 | TRBV27 | CASSLAGVIETQYF
TRBJ1-6 | NA | TRBV30 | CAWSASNNSPLHF
TRBJ1-5 | NA | TRBV6-6 | CASSYEGSSQPQHF
TRBJ2-2 | NA | TRBV3-1 | CASRGGAYTGELFF
TRBJ2-5 | NA | TRBV6-1 | CASIDWKETQYF
TRBJ1-2 | NA | TRBV3-1 | CASSQEGDGSYGYTF
TRBJ1-2 | NA | TRBV4-1 | CASSQDFGGANYGYTF
TRBJ2-3 | NA | TRBV15 | CATGSPGTGADTQYF
TRBJ2-1 | NA | TRBV6-2/TRBV6-3 | CASSYSLLGEQFF
TRBJ2-1 | TRBD2 | TRBV20-1 | CSANPLLLADERFF